Shown below are 10 T cell receptor beta chains from a single sample sequenced in a study of blood T cell repertoires in COVID-19. Sequencing was performed with immunoSEQ multiplex PCR; in TCRdb, only in-frame clones are kept and a portion is missing. Among about 69,000 clones listed, around 91% were seen once. Sequencing input: peripheral blood. Receptor source: a man between 45 and 60 years old with acute or convalescent COVID-19.

The chain is built from TRBV6-2 or TRBV6-3 and TRBJ2-7, with 11 bases aligning to TRBD2. The V and J ends lost 5 bases and 2 bases, in that order; junction bases with no gene match: 2. The germline gives CDR1 MNHEY, CDR2 SVGEGT. The CDR3 length is 14 residues. The CDR3 DNA is TGTGCCAGCAGTCGGACTAGCGGGCCCTACGAGCAGTACTTC. It yields the protein CASSRTSGPYEQYF.

The CDR3 loop is CASSYGQGGPTGELFF. The CDR3 bases are TGTGCCAGCAGTTACGGACAGGGGGGTCCCACCGGGGAGCTGTTTTTT. V is TRBV6-5 and J is TRBJ2-2, with 10 nucleotides matching TRBD1. Germline assignment: CDR1 MNHEY and CDR2 SVGAGI. This CDR3 is 16 amino acids long. The J segment lost 4 bases and the V segment lost 2 bases, leaving 4 bases of the junction unmatched.

The rearrangement uses TRBV27 and TRBJ1-1; D unclear. Germline CDR1 reads MNHEY; CDR2 reads SMNVEV (reference sequence). CDR3 length: 16 amino acids. V was shortened by 2 bases and J by 5 bases, with 18 bases between the two germline ends. The DNA of the CDR3 is TGTGCCAGCAGTTTAGGGAGACCGCAGTTTGGAACTGAAGCTTTCTTT. Translating gives CASSLGRPQFGTEAFF.

V and J are TRBV11-3 and TRBJ2-3; TRBD2 agrees at 8 bases. CDR1 is SGHNT and CDR2 is YENEEA in the germline V gene. V lost 4 bases and J lost 2; bases outside the gene matches: 5. This CDR3 is 15 amino acids long. The chain's CDR3 is CASSSRGGNTDTQYF. In nucleotides, the CDR3 is TGTGCCAGCAGCTCACGGGGGGGGAACACAGATACGCAGTATTTT.

The chain couples TRBV4-1 to TRBJ1-2; 8 positions agree with TRBD1. Germline CDR1 MGHRA, CDR2 YSYEKL. With V trimmed by 3 bases and J by 7 bases, 4 bases remained unmatched. The CDR3 has 13 residues. The CDR3 coding sequence is TGCGCCAGCAGCCAGACAGGGGTGGGTGGCTACACCTTC. It codes for CASSQTGVGGYTF.

The genes are TRBV30 and TRBJ1-1; D is perhaps TRBD1 (6 bases). This CDR3 has 15 amino acids. V gave up 1 base and J gave up 2 bases, with 14 bases separating them. The germline CDR1 and CDR2 sequences are GTSNPN and SVGIG (reference sequence). The CDR3 DNA reads TGTGCCTGGAGTGGGACCGACAGGCTTAACACTGAAGCTTTCTTT. Its translation: CAWSGTDRLNTEAFF.

V gene TRBV2 combines with J gene TRBJ2-4, with a tentative D call TRBD2 (6 bases). This CDR3 is built from 14 residues. Trimming cost V 3 bases and J 3 bases, with 9 bases left between them. The germline CDR1 and CDR2 sequences are SNHLY and FYNNEI. DNA for the CDR3: TGTGCCAGCAGTGACAGGAGGGTCAAAAACATTCAGTACTTC. Residues: CASSDRRVKNIQYF.

The chain recombines TRBV9 with TRBJ1-2; the D is unclear. The germline gives CDR1 SGDLS, CDR2 YYNGEE. The CDR3 has 14 residues. V gave up 0 bases and J gave up 8 bases, with 14 bases separating them. The CDR3 bases are TGTGCCAGCAGCGTAGCCGGAGGGTGGGGAGGCTACACCTTC. Protein: CASSVAGGWGGYTF.

This chain connects TRBV2 to TRBJ2-5; D may be TRBD1 (5 bases). The germline V gene encodes CDR1 SNHLY and CDR2 FYNNEI. The CDR3 extends over 13 amino acids. V was trimmed by 4 bases and J by 5 bases, leaving 11 bases between them. The CDR3 sequence is CASSVGVSETQYF. The CDR3 DNA reads as TGTGCCAGCAGTGTAGGGGTATCGGAGACCCAGTACTTC.

A single count supports this clone. V usage is TRBV3-1 (or the pseudogene TRBV3-2) and J usage is TRBJ2-5; 12 bases fit TRBD2. The CDR3 runs 18 residues. The germline V gene encodes CDR1 LGHDT and CDR2 YNNKEL (reference sequence). Trimming took 0 bases from V and 4 from J; bases not matched to a gene: 9. CDR3 bases: TGTGCCAGCAGCCAAGAAGGAGCGGGACTAGCGGGTAGAGAGACCCAGTACTTC. This gives the protein CASSQEGAGLAGRETQYF.